This T cell receptor (beta chain) is drawn from a study of blood T cell repertoires in COVID-19. Study summary: The analysed material was cDNA or gDNA that came from T cells, B-cell-depleted T cells, or PBMCs.

Unmatched junction bases numbered 11, after V lost 6 bases and J lost 5 bases. This CDR3 comprises 16 residues. Germline V lookup: CDR1 KGHSH, CDR2 LQKENI. This clone was seen only once. TCRdb keeps only in-frame clones here, not all; method: immunoSEQ multiplex PCR. The table lists tens of thousands of clones, about 88% of them singletons. The sample comprised peripheral blood. The clonotype was recovered from a human donor in a cohort sampled during active COVID-19. The chain links TRBV18 to TRBJ2-4; 9 positions match TRBD1. CDR3 region: CASSQRQGVAENIQYF. As DNA, the CDR3 is TGTGCCAGCTCGCAAAGACAGGGGGTGGCGGAAAACATTCAGTACTTC.